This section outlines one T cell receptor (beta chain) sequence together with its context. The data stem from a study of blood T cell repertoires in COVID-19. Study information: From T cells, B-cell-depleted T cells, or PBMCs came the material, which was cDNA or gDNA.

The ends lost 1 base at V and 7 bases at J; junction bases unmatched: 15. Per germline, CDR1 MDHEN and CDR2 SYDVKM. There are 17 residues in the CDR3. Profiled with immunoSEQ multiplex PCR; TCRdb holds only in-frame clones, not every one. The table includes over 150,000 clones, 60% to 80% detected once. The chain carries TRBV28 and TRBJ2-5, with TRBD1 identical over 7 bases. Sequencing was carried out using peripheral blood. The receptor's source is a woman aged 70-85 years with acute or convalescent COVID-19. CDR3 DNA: TGTGCCAGCAGTTTATTTTCCCGGGGACAGCTAAGCGGGACCCAGTACTTC. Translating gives CASSLFSRGQLSGTQYF.